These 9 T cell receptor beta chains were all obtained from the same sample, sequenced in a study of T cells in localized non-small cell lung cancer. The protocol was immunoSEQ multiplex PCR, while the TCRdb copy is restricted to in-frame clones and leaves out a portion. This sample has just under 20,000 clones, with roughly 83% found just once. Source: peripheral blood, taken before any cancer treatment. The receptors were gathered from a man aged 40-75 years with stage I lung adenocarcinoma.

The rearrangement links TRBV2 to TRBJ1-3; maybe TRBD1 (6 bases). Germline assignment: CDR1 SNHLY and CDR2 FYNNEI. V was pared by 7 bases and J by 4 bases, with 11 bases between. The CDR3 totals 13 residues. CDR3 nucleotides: TGTGCCAGCAAAACGGACAGAGGAAACACCATATATTTT. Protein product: CASKTDRGNTIYF.

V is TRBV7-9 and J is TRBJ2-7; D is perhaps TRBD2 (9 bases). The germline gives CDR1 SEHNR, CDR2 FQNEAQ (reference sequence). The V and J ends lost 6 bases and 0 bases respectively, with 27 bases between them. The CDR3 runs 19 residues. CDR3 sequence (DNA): TGTGCCAGCAGAGCGCAGGGGGCGATAGCGGGGGCTAGCTCCTACGAGCAGTACTTC. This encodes CASRAQGAIAGASSYEQYF.

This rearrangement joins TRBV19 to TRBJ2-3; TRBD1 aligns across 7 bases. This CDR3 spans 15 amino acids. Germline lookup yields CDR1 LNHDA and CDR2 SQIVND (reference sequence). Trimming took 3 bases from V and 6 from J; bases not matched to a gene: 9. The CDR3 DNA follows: TGTGCCAGTAGTATCAGCAGGGGGTTTGCGGATACGCAGTATTTT. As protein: CASSISRGFADTQYF. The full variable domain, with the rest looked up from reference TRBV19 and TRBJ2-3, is DGGITQSPKYLFRKEGQNVTLSCEQNLNHDAMYWYRQDPGQGLRLIYYSQIVNDFQKGDIAEGYSVSREKKESFPLTVTSAQKNPTAFYLCASSISRGFADTQYFGPGTRLTVL.

This CDR3 reads CASGTSGWADTQYF. The DNA of the CDR3 is TGTGCCAGTGGGACTAGCGGTTGGGCAGATACGCAGTATTTT. The chain has TRBV19 and TRBJ2-3, with 11 nucleotides matching TRBD2. The CDR3 spans 14 residues. Germline values: CDR1 LNHDA, CDR2 SQIVND (reference sequence). The trim removed 8 bases at V and 4 bases at J, leaving 5 bases unmatched.

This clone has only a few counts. The CDR3 reads CASSGSGGAKETQYF. CDR3 nucleotides: TGTGCCAGCAGTGGTAGCGGGGGGGCTAAAGAGACCCAGTACTTC. The J gene is TRBJ2-5, the V gene TRBV28, with 11 bases lining up with TRBD2. J lost 3 bases, V lost 5 bases, and 5 bases had no gene match. CDR1 and CDR2 from the germline V gene are MDHEN and SYDVKM. This CDR3 spans 15 amino acids.

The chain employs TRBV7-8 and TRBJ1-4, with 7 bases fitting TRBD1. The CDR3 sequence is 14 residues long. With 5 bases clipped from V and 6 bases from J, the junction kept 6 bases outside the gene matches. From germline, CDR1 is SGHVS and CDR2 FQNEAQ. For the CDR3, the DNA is TGTGCCAGCAGCCAGGACAGGAGATATGAAAAACTGTTTTTT. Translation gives CASSQDRRYEKLFF.

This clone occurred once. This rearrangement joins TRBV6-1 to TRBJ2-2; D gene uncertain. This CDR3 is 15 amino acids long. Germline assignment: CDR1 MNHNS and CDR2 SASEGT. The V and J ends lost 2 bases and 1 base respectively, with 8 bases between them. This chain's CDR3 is CASSEFRQNTGELFF. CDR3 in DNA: TGTGCCAGCAGTGAATTTCGACAGAACACCGGGGAGCTGTTTTTT.

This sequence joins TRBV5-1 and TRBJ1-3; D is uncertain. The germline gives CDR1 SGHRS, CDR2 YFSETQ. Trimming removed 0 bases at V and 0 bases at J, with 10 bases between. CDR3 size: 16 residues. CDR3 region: CASSLVAGRSGNTIYF. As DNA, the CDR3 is TGCGCCAGCAGCTTGGTGGCAGGCCGCTCTGGAAACACCATATATTTT.

CDR3 in DNA: TGTGCCAGCAGTCCTCAGACAGGGGCTGAGGAGACCCAGTACTTC. Translation: CASSPQTGAEETQYF. This chain uses TRBV28 with TRBJ2-5; 8 positions agree with TRBD1. Germline CDR1 and CDR2: MDHEN and SYDVKM. The CDR3 is 15 amino acids. The ends lost 5 bases at V and 5 bases at J; junction bases unmatched: 10.